Below, 9 T cell receptor beta chains from the same sample are listed, as sequenced in a study of beta chain features in type 1 diabetes. The study reverse transcribed the entire isolated RNA, so it sequenced expressed TCRB transcripts. Sequencing was performed with immunoSEQ multiplex PCR; in TCRdb, only in-frame clones are kept and a portion is missing. Of around 350,000 clones listed, around 13% are singletons. The material sequenced was naive CD4+ T cells from blood. These TCRs come from a man aged 18 to 35 in good health.

The rearrangement uses TRBV7-7 and TRBJ2-2, with unresolved D. Germline CDR1 reads SSHAT; CDR2 reads FNYEAQ (reference sequence). The V end was cut by 1 base, the J end by 5 bases, with 5 bases between. CDR3 length: 13 residues. The DNA of the CDR3 is TGTGCCAGCAGCTTAGTCAGGACCGGGGAGCTGTTTTTT. It translates to CASSLVRTGELFF.

This clone was seen a few times. V is TRBV5-1 and J is TRBJ1-4; 8 bases are shared with TRBD1. Germline CDR1 SGHRS, CDR2 YFSETQ. Germline trimming cut 4 bases from V and 8 bases from J; bases unmatched to any gene: 7. The CDR3 has 14 residues. In DNA form, the CDR3 reads TGCGCCAGCAGCCCCCTGACAGGGGAGGAAAAACTGTTTTTT. Translation gives CASSPLTGEEKLFF.

The chain carries TRBV7-9 and TRBJ2-1; 9 nucleotides match TRBD2. The CDR3 consists of 16 residues. Per germline, CDR1 SEHNR and CDR2 FQNEAQ (reference sequence). Germline trimming cut 2 bases from V and 3 bases from J; bases unmatched to any gene: 5. CDR3: CASSLLAGVLYNEQFF. Written as DNA, the CDR3 is TGTGCCAGCAGCTTATTAGCGGGAGTTCTCTACAATGAGCAGTTCTTC.

The chain couples TRBV6-5 to TRBJ2-7, with 9 bases lining up with TRBD2. The CDR3 totals 16 residues. The germline gives CDR1 MNHEY, CDR2 SVGAGI. Germline trimming cut 0 bases from V and 1 base from J; bases unmatched to any gene: 4. The CDR3 DNA reads as TGTGCCAGCAGTTACTCGCGACTAGCGGATTCCTACGAGCAGTACTTC. Its protein product is CASSYSRLADSYEQYF.

A few counts support this clone. V usage is TRBV7-2 and J usage is TRBJ1-2, with TRBD1 as a possible D gene (5 bases). V dropped 2 bases and J dropped 6 bases, with 10 bases sitting between them. Germline values: CDR1 SGHTA, CDR2 FQGNSA. The CDR3 runs 13 residues. The CDR3 here is CASSLLGGDGYTF. The CDR3 DNA reads as TGTGCCAGCAGCTTACTCGGGGGAGATGGCTACACCTTC.

The rearrangement links TRBV28 to TRBJ1-2; D remains ambiguous. V was pared by 6 bases and J by 4 bases, with 9 bases between. The CDR3 length is 12 residues. The germline V gene encodes CDR1 MDHEN and CDR2 SYDVKM. The CDR3 coding sequence is TGTGCCAGCAGGCCAAGACTCTATGGCTACACCTTC. This codes for CASRPRLYGYTF.

The genes are TRBV6-6 and TRBJ2-6; possible D gene TRBD1, 6 bases. V lost 6 bases to trimming and J lost 0 bases, with 12 bases between them. In germline, CDR1 is MNHNY, CDR2 SVGAGI (reference sequence). The CDR3 covers 16 residues. CDR3 nucleotide sequence: TGTGCCAGCAGAAGTACAGGGAGCTCTGGGGCCAACGTCCTGACTTTC. This gives the protein CASRSTGSSGANVLTF.

This clone appeared a single time. The rearrangement uses TRBV7-9 and TRBJ1-1; D is possibly TRBD1 (5 bases). The germline V gene has CDR1 SEHNR and CDR2 FQNEAQ (reference sequence). CDR3 length equals 16 residues. Trimming cost V 4 bases and J 1 base, with 16 bases left between them. The CDR3 DNA sequence: TGTGCCAGCAGCTCCGGGAGGGGCGGGAAGAACACTGAAGCTTTCTTT. Protein: CASSSGRGGKNTEAFF.

The CDR3 region is CASSQDSTLAGGDEQFF. The DNA for the CDR3 is TGCGCCAGCAGCCAAGATTCCACTCTAGCGGGAGGCGATGAGCAGTTCTTC. The V gene is TRBV4-3, the J gene TRBJ2-1; 11 nucleotides align to TRBD2. V dropped 0 bases and J dropped 8; count of bases not matched to a gene: 9. The CDR3 spans 17 residues. The germline V gene encodes CDR1 LGHNA and CDR2 YSLEER.